The rows below give T cell receptor beta chains drawn from one sample of a study of T cells in Graves' hyperthyroidism and ophthalmopathy. TCRdb reprocessed the multiplex PCR reads via MiXCR and lists one record per CDR3 protein. The profile covers a few hundred thousand distinct CDR3 sequences, with approximately 14% appearing a single time and 12% to 15% taken by the ten largest. Sequencing used blood. The receptors shown here come from a woman under 30 with Graves' hyperthyroidism. CDR3s include the opening cysteine and the closing phenylalanine or tryptophan. A D gene is named only where the DNA matches it firmly. Only part of the rows carry a size: once, few, many, or a class if the clone is expanded.

j_call	clone_size	d_call	v_call	cdr3_nt	cdr3_aa
TRBJ1-5	few	TRBD1	TRBV19	TGTGCCAGTAGCGGGACAGCGGATAGCAATCAGCCCCAGCATTTT	CASSGTADSNQPQHF
TRBJ2-5	many	TRBD1	TRBV28	TGTGCCAGCACCCCTGACAGGGGGCGTAGGGAGACCCAGTACTTC	CASTPDRGRRETQYF
TRBJ1-4	few	TRBD1	TRBV2	TGTGCCAGCAGTGAAAGACAGGGAACGGGGAAACTGTTTTTT	CASSERQGTGKLFF
TRBJ1-1	many	NA	TRBV12-3/TRBV12-4	TGTGCCAGCAGTGCAGGGTCCACTGAAGCTTTCTTT	CASSAGSTEAFF
TRBJ2-1	few	NA	TRBV15	TGTGCCACCAGCAGAGATGGGGGGAACAATGAGCAGTTCTTC	CATSRDGGNNEQFF
TRBJ2-1	many	NA	TRBV20-1	TGCAGTGCTTTTAGAGGGCAGGGATACAATGAGCAGTTCTTC	CSAFRGQGYNEQFF
TRBJ2-1	many	TRBD1	TRBV12-3/TRBV12-4	TGTGCCAGCAGATGGATGGACAGGATTTCCAATGAGCAGTTCTTC	CASRWMDRISNEQFF
TRBJ1-2	once	NA	TRBV7-9	TGTGCCAGCAGCTTATTGGGGGACTCCTATGAGGGCTACACCTTC	CASSLLGDSYEGYTF
TRBJ2-5	NA	NA	TRBV4-1	TGCGCCAGCAGCCAAGAACAGGGTTGGATACAAGAGACCCAGTACTTC	CASSQEQGWIQETQYF
TRBJ2-1	many	TRBD2	TRBV7-9	TGTGCCAGCAGCTTGGCACTAGCGGGAGTTAATGATGAGCAGTTCTTC	CASSLALAGVNDEQFF
TRBJ1-3	few	NA	TRBV12-3/TRBV12-4	TGTGCCAGCAGTTTAGTCACCAGGGTCTCAGACACCATATATTTT	CASSLVTRVSDTIYF
TRBJ2-7	many	TRBD1	TRBV7-8	TGTGCCAGCAGCTTAGTAAGACAGGGTAGGCGTTACGAGCAGTACTTC	CASSLVRQGRRYEQYF